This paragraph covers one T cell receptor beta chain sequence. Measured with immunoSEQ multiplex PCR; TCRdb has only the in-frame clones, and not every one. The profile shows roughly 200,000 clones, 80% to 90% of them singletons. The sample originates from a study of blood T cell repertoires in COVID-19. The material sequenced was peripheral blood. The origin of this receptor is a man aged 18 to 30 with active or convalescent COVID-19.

The CDR3 here is CASSLTGDSGYTF. CDR3 nucleotide sequence: TGCGCCAGCAGCTTGACGGGAGATAGTGGCTACACCTTC. The V gene is TRBV5-1, the J gene TRBJ1-2; D is ambiguous. CDR3 length: 13 amino acids. V lost 1 base, J lost 7 bases, and 11 bases lay in between. Germline loops: CDR1 SGHRS, CDR2 YFSETQ.